This T cell receptor beta chain was obtained from a study of T cells after yellow fever vaccination. TCRdb itself ran the 5' RACE reads through MiXCR, one entry per CDR3 protein. The sample holds around 340,000 distinct CDR3 sequences, approximately 9% seen once. J gave up 2 bases and V 5 bases, and 5 bases lay outside the gene matches. Germline V gene lookup returns CDR1 SEHNR and CDR2 FQNEAQ (reference sequence). The CDR3 extends over 14 amino acids. The specimen was PBMCs, collected on the day of the first yellow fever vaccination. This TCR came from a man younger than 35 who received the YFV17D yellow fever vaccine. The rearrangement links TRBV7-9 to TRBJ2-5, with 7 nucleotides matching TRBD1. The CDR3 reads CASSRWGQQETQYF. In DNA form, the CDR3 reads TGTGCCAGCAGCAGGTGGGGACAGCAAGAGACCCAGTACTTC.